Below, 29 T cell receptor beta chains from the same sample are listed, as sequenced in a study of T cells in Graves' hyperthyroidism and ophthalmopathy. Researchers took RNA transcripts and amplified the TCR beta CDR3 regions from them. A first-round RT-PCR of the TCR CDR3 used the HTBI primer set. TCRdb analysed the multiplex PCR reads with MiXCR anew, one entry per CDR3 protein. The repertoire holds about 420,000 distinct CDR3 sequences, with roughly 14% as singletons. Sample: blood. The receptor set was obtained from a woman aged 18 to 35 with Graves' hyperthyroidism.

The chain is built from TRBV11-2 and TRBJ1-2, with D possibly TRBD1 on 6 matching bases. The CDR3 sequence is 15 residues long. The germline V gene has CDR1 SGHAT and CDR2 FQNNGV. Trimming took off 5 bases at V and 7 bases at J, with 20 bases between the two ends. CDR3 in amino acids: CASSQIQGRVGGYTF. CDR3 bases: TGTGCCAGCAGCCAGATACAGGGTCGTGTCGGTGGCTACACCTTC.

This clonotype has a handful of counts. The chain employs TRBV6-2 or TRBV6-3 and TRBJ1-2; D gene uncertain. This CDR3 spans 14 amino acids. Germline CDR1 and CDR2: MNHEY and SVGEGT. Between the trimmed V and J ends, which lost 2 bases and 2 bases, there was a span of 9 bases. In nucleotides, the CDR3 is TGTGCCAGCAGTTACGATGGGCTGAACTATGGCTACACCTTC. Its protein product is CASSYDGLNYGYTF.

This clonotype has only a few counts. This chain connects TRBV18 to TRBJ2-5, with no clear D. Germline V gives CDR1 KGHSH, CDR2 LQKENI. V lost 3 bases, J lost 5 bases, and 22 bases lay in between. CDR3 length: 17 residues. The chain's CDR3 is CASSPSPRYSSPETQYF. In nucleotides, the CDR3 is TGTGCCAGCTCACCGTCTCCACGTTACTCGTCCCCGGAGACCCAGTACTTC.

The sample holds many counts of this clonotype. CDR3 residues: CASSLNPGNTDTQYF. In DNA form, the CDR3 reads TGTGCCAGCAGCTTAAATCCAGGCAACACAGATACGCAGTATTTT. The chain employs TRBV11-2 and TRBJ2-3, with D unresolved. Trimming took off 2 bases at V and 2 bases at J, with 11 bases between the two ends. The CDR3 covers 15 residues. Germline CDR1 reads SGHAT; CDR2 reads FQNNGV.

The CDR3 loop reads CASSEPAGLAGENEQFF. CDR3 DNA sequence: TGTGCCAGCAGCGAACCAGCGGGACTAGCGGGGGAAAATGAGCAGTTCTTC. This chain connects TRBV5-4 to TRBJ2-1, with TRBD2 matching 14 bases. Germline V lookup: CDR1 SGHNT, CDR2 YYREEE (reference sequence). The ends lost 4 bases at V and 7 bases at J; junction bases unmatched: 10. The CDR3 sequence is 17 residues long.

This clonotype was picked up many times. V usage is TRBV7-9 and J usage is TRBJ2-1; D gene unclear. The CDR3 is made up of 15 amino acids. The germline gives CDR1 SEHNR, CDR2 FQNEAQ (reference sequence). The ends were cut back, 3 bases at V and 6 bases at J, with 15 bases in the middle. CDR3 loop: CASSLMNFASNEQFF. The CDR3, as DNA: TGTGCCAGCAGCTTGATGAACTTCGCTTCCAATGAGCAGTTCTTC.

The J gene is TRBJ1-2, the V gene TRBV5-4, with 8 bases fitting TRBD1. The J segment lost 10 bases and the V segment lost 7 bases, leaving 12 bases of the junction unmatched. CDR1 SGHNT and CDR2 YYREEE come from the germline V gene (reference sequence). The CDR3 is 13 amino acids. Here the CDR3 DNA reads TGTGCCAGCTCAGTACAGGGGGAACGAATCTACACCTTC. Amino acids: CASSVQGERIYTF.

This clonotype was detected many times. V and J are TRBV24-1 and TRBJ2-7, with 10 positions matching TRBD1. J lost 3 bases, V lost 3 bases, and 7 bases had no gene match. Germline CDR1 reads KGHDR; CDR2 reads SFDVKD. The CDR3 is 16 residues long. The CDR3 is CATSDQGDRGGYEQYF. CDR3 nucleotides: TGTGCCACCAGTGATCAAGGGGACAGGGGTGGCTACGAGCAGTACTTC.

The chain carries TRBV4-3 and TRBJ2-1, with a tentative D call TRBD2 (6 bases). Germline values: CDR1 LGHNA, CDR2 YSLEER. This CDR3 is 13 amino acids long. Deletions cut 2 bases from V and 10 bases from J, with 12 bases between. This CDR3 reads CASSQNGEAEQFF. The CDR3 DNA follows: TGCGCCAGCAGCCAAAATGGGGAGGCGGAGCAGTTCTTC.

This chain connects TRBV7-2 to TRBJ1-6; D gene ambiguous. CDR1 is SGHTA, CDR2 FQGNSA, per germline. The V end lost 0 bases, the J end lost 7 bases, and 10 bases lay between the germline ends. The CDR3 is made up of 15 amino acids. Here the CDR3 reads CASSLARGRNSPLHF. The DNA for the CDR3 is TGTGCCAGCAGCTTAGCGCGAGGACGGAATTCACCCCTCCACTTT.

This chain connects TRBV7-2 to TRBJ1-2; the match to TRBD1 covers 11 bases. Germline CDR1 is SGHTA and CDR2 is FQGNSA. The V segment lost 1 base and the J segment 7 bases; nucleotides outside the gene matches: 11. The length of the CDR3 is 17 residues. CDR3 DNA: TGTGCCAGCAGCTTAGAGAAGATAGGACAGGGGGCTGGTGGCTACACCTTC. Translated: CASSLEKIGQGAGGYTF.

This chain uses TRBV5-4 with TRBJ1-2, with D perhaps matching TRBD1 (5 bases). The CDR3 is made up of 18 amino acids. Germline V lookup: CDR1 SGHNT, CDR2 YYREEE (reference sequence). V was pared by 1 base and J by 4 bases, with 23 bases between. The CDR3 DNA sequence: TGTGCCAGCAGCTTGCGAGGGATCATCGGGGCGAAGCGCTATGGCTACACCTTC. Its protein is CASSLRGIIGAKRYGYTF.

V and J are TRBV10-1 and TRBJ2-3; D uncertain. CDR1 WNHNN and CDR2 SYGVQD come from the germline V gene (reference sequence). This CDR3 region has 11 residues. The ends were cut back, 4 bases at V and 11 bases at J, with 10 bases in the middle. CDR3: CASSGDRMQYF. The CDR3, as DNA: TGCGCCAGCAGTGGGGATAGAATGCAGTATTTT.

The table lists this clonotype with many counts. V gene TRBV6-5 combines with J gene TRBJ1-5; TRBD1 agrees at 7 bases. Germline CDR1 reads MNHEY; CDR2 reads SVGAGI. After removal of 2 bases from V and 5 bases from J, the junction contained 9 bases not matched to a gene. The CDR3 sequence is 16 residues long. The CDR3: CASSYEEGQIYQPQHF. The CDR3 DNA sequence: TGTGCCAGCAGTTACGAAGAGGGACAGATATATCAGCCCCAGCATTTT.

Concerning this clonotype: This may be a read error, as it is one base from a much larger clone. The V call is TRBV18, the J call TRBJ2-1; the match to TRBD1 covers 8 bases. Per the germline V gene, CDR1 is KGHSH and CDR2 is LQKENI. This CDR3 has 13 residues. DNA of the CDR3: TGTGCCAGCTCACCAACAGGGGGTTATGAGCAGCTCTTC. Residues: CASSPTGGYEQLF.

This clonotype has a handful of counts. J is TRBJ2-3 and V is TRBV5-1, with D perhaps assigned TRBD1 or TRBD2 (5 bases each). The CDR3 has 16 amino acids. Germline loops: CDR1 SGHRS, CDR2 YFSETQ. Trimming removed 1 base from V and 1 base from J, with 13 bases in between. Here the CDR3 DNA reads TGCGCCAGCAGCTTGTCTGCTAGCAGGGGCACAGATACGCAGTATTTT. Translated: CASSLSASRGTDTQYF.

This clonotype was picked up one time. Given a much more abundant clone one base away, this may be a read error. The chain joins TRBV6-1 to TRBJ2-7, with 13 bases matching TRBD2. The germline V gene has CDR1 MNHNS and CDR2 SASEGT. The trim removed 5 bases at V and 0 bases at J, leaving 7 bases unmatched. The CDR3 consists of 17 residues. This CDR3 reads CASSHGTSGITSYEQYF. The DNA of the CDR3 is TGTGCCAGCAGTCACGGGACTAGCGGGATAACCTCCTACGAGCAGTACTTC.

The chain employs TRBV7-8 and TRBJ1-1; TRBD1 might be the D (5 bases). Trimming stripped 5 bases from V and 7 bases from J, with 17 bases between. CDR1 and CDR2 (germline): SGHVS, FQNEAQ. The CDR3 contains 14 residues. The CDR3 region has the DNA TGTGCCAGCAGCCTTGACAAGGGGACGGGTGAAGCTTTCTTT. Amino acid sequence: CASSLDKGTGEAFF.

This clonotype has ten or more counts. V is TRBV28 and J is TRBJ2-1; 12 bases agree with TRBD2. V shed 5 bases, J shed 8 bases, and the junction held 10 bases outside the gene matches. The CDR3 runs 16 residues. Germline lookup yields CDR1 MDHEN and CDR2 SYDVKM. The CDR3 DNA follows: TGTGCCAGCAGTCAGGGGGGACTAGCGGGTTCGTATGAGCAGTTCTTC. Its translation is CASSQGGLAGSYEQFF.

This clonotype has only a few counts. The chain joins TRBV29-1 to TRBJ1-2; TRBD1 is a possible D gene (5 bases). The V end lost 4 bases, the J end lost 6 bases, and 12 bases lay between the germline ends. The CDR3 extends over 12 amino acids. Germline lookup yields CDR1 SQVTM and CDR2 ANQGSEA. The CDR3, as DNA: TGCAGCGTTGGTTATGGGGGGGATGGCTACACCTTC. Protein sequence: CSVGYGGDGYTF.

In this sample, this clonotype turned up many times. The gene calls are TRBV28 and TRBJ2-7; 9 bases align to TRBD1. The CDR3 covers 14 residues. The J segment lost 2 bases and the V segment lost 5 bases, leaving 4 bases of the junction unmatched. Germline loops: CDR1 MDHEN, CDR2 SYDVKM. In DNA, the CDR3 is TGTGCCAGCAGTCAGACAGGGGGTCCCTACGAGCAGTACTTC. It specifies CASSQTGGPYEQYF. Filled out from reference TRBV28 and TRBJ2-7, the complete variable domain reads DVKVTQSSRYLVKRTGEKVFLECVQDMDHENMFWYRQDPGLGLRLIYFSYDVKMKEKGDIPEGYSVSREKKERFSLILESASTNQTSMYLCASSQTGGPYEQYFGPGTRLTVT.

This clonotype has only a few counts. V gene TRBV14 combines with J gene TRBJ1-1; D is perhaps TRBD1 (6 bases). The CDR3 length is 17 residues. In germline, CDR1 is SGHDN, CDR2 FVKESK. Deletions cut 2 bases from V and 5 bases from J, with 21 bases between. The CDR3 spells CASSQSLGWGAQTEAFF. CDR3 coding DNA: TGTGCCAGCAGCCAATCCCTTGGGTGGGGGGCGCAGACTGAAGCTTTCTTT.

CDR3 sequence: CASRRSGLEETQYF. The CDR3 nucleotides read TGTGCCAGCAGACGTTCGGGCCTGGAAGAGACCCAGTACTTC. The chain links TRBV6-2 or TRBV6-3 to TRBJ2-5; D not resolved. The CDR3 has 14 amino acids. Trimming removed 6 bases at V and 3 bases at J, with 14 bases between. Germline assignment: CDR1 MNHEY and CDR2 SVGEGT.

This clonotype was found once. This chain uses TRBV28 with TRBJ2-3, with D unclear. Looked up from germline, CDR1 is MDHEN and CDR2 is SYDVKM. The CDR3 runs 15 residues. V dropped 3 bases and J dropped 0 bases, with 10 bases sitting between them. The CDR3 region is CASSFGRPSTDTQYF. CDR3 nucleotide sequence: TGTGCCAGCAGTTTTGGGCGGCCTAGCACAGATACGCAGTATTTT.

This chain joins TRBV7-9 and TRBJ2-7; weak D call: TRBD2 (7 bases). The germline CDR1 and CDR2 sequences are SEHNR and FQNEAQ (reference sequence). V lost 3 bases, J lost 4 bases, and 13 bases lay in between. The CDR3 extends over 14 amino acids. The CDR3 DNA reads as TGTGCCAGCAGCTTGGGGGGGGCGTCGTACGAGCAGTACTTC. Protein: CASSLGGASYEQYF.

The rearrangement links TRBV10-3 to TRBJ2-7; 9 bases fit TRBD1. The ends lost 7 bases at V and 1 base at J; junction bases unmatched: 5. The length of the CDR3 is 14 residues. Germline V gene lookup returns CDR1 ENHRY and CDR2 SYGVKD. CDR3 sequence (DNA): TGTGCCATCACTCCGGGACAGGGATCCTACGAGCAGTACTTC. It encodes CAITPGQGSYEQYF.

This clonotype was seen more than once but under ten times. One end of the junction does not line up with germline, which may come from a read error. The CDR3 loop reads CASSLGLLHYEQYF. CDR3 nucleotides: TGTGCCAGCAGCTTGGGACTACTTCACTACGAGCAGTACTTC. The chain carries TRBV5-1 and TRBJ2-7, with 7 bases aligning to TRBD2. This CDR3 comprises 14 residues. CDR1 SGHRS and CDR2 YFSETQ come from the germline V gene.

This clonotype was observed a handful of times. The gene calls are TRBV29-1 and TRBJ1-2; 9 bases are shared with TRBD1. V lost 1 base to trimming and J lost 8 bases; unmatched junction nucleotides: 8. The CDR3 covers 14 residues. CDR1 and CDR2 from the germline V gene are SQVTM and ANQGSEA. The CDR3 spells CSVEVRDREGGYTF. The CDR3 bases are TGCAGCGTTGAAGTGCGGGACAGGGAAGGAGGCTACACCTTC.

V is TRBV20-1 and J is TRBJ2-7; 8 nucleotides line up with TRBD2. With 0 bases clipped from V and 3 bases from J, the junction kept 4 bases outside the gene matches. CDR3 length equals 14 residues. The germline CDR1 and CDR2 sequences are DFQATT and SNEGSKA (reference sequence). CDR3 loop: CSARDAGGLYEQYF. The CDR3 DNA is TGCAGTGCTAGAGATGCGGGAGGTCTCTACGAGCAGTACTTC.